The 16 T cell receptor beta chains given below trace back to one sample, sequenced in a study of CD8 T cells in ankylosing spondylitis. TCRdb re-called the 5' RACE reads through MiXCR, storing one row per CDR3 protein. The table lists more than 150,000 distinct CDR3 sequences, 18% of them singletons. The sequencing sample was made of blood, either unsorted or a sorted T cell fraction (not recorded which). Receptors originate from a male donor under 35 with ankylosing spondylitis or in good health (not recorded which).

This clonotype was picked up many times. The chain employs TRBV18 and TRBJ2-1, with TRBD1 matching 7 bases. This CDR3 region has 15 residues. The junction had 9 bases not matched to a gene; V was cut back by 3 bases and J by 7 bases. CDR1 and CDR2 from the germline V gene are KGHSH and LQKENI. CDR3 coding DNA: TGTGCCAGCTCACCCGCAGGACAGGTGAAAAATGAGCAGTTCTTC. Its translation: CASSPAGQVKNEQFF.

This clonotype has at least ten counts. This chain joins TRBV2 and TRBJ2-1, with 9 bases that match TRBD2. The V and J ends lost 6 bases and 3 bases, in that order; junction bases with no gene match: 12. CDR1 is SNHLY, CDR2 FYNNEI, per germline. The CDR3 is 17 residues long. The CDR3 DNA reads as TGTGCCAGCAGCGAGGGTCCCCTAGCGGGATTCTACAATGAGCAGTTCTTC. Its translation is CASSEGPLAGFYNEQFF.

The sample holds a few counts of this clonotype. The V gene is TRBV7-2, the J gene TRBJ2-7; D possibly matches TRBD1 or TRBD2 (7 bases each). This CDR3 spans 16 amino acids. Germline V CDR1 and CDR2: SGHTA, FQGNSA. Trimming removed 3 bases from V and 3 bases from J, with 18 bases in between. CDR3 sequence reads: CASSLGGLTGSYEQYF. CDR3 in DNA: TGTGCCAGCAGCTTGGGGGGGCTGACAGGGAGCTACGAGCAGTACTTC.

Ten or more counts support this clonotype. The chain employs TRBV5-1 and TRBJ2-1; TRBD2 matches at 8 bases. Germline-derived CDR1 and CDR2 are SGHRS and YFSETQ. The CDR3 consists of 15 residues. V lost 4 bases, J lost 7 bases, and 10 bases stayed unmatched. The DNA for the CDR3 is TGCGCCAGCAGCATTCCGGGAGGGCCCGCAAATGAGCAGTTCTTC. Translated: CASSIPGGPANEQFF.

This clonotype was detected a few times. In DNA, the CDR3 is TGTGCCAGCGGGGCGGCTGCAACTAATGAAAAACTGTTTTTT. This gives the protein CASGAAATNEKLFF. V is TRBV7-6 and J is TRBJ1-4, with D perhaps matching TRBD1 (5 bases). The CDR3 covers 14 residues. V lost 8 bases to trimming and J lost 0 bases, with 10 bases between them. Germline V gene sequence: CDR1 SGHVS, CDR2 FNYEAQ.

This clonotype showed up many times. The chain links TRBV4-2 to TRBJ2-1; D gene uncertain. Germline values: CDR1 LGHNA, CDR2 YNFKEQ. This CDR3 has 14 residues. Between the trimmed V and J ends, which lost 0 bases and 7 bases, there was a span of 10 bases. The CDR3 DNA follows: TGTGCCAGCAGCCAAGAGGGCGTAGCAAATGAGCAGTTCTTC. Translating gives CASSQEGVANEQFF.

In its sample, this clonotype was seen many times. The chain carries TRBV7-2 and TRBJ2-2; 8 bases match TRBD2. Germline V gives CDR1 SGHTA, CDR2 FQGNSA. Unmatched junction bases numbered 5, after V lost 7 bases and J lost 1 base. The CDR3 totals 15 residues. CDR3 amino acids: CASKLGTRNTGELFF. The CDR3 DNA reads as TGTGCCAGCAAACTAGGGACTAGGAACACCGGGGAGCTGTTTTTT.

This clonotype was observed many times. The chain is built from TRBV11-3 and TRBJ2-2; TRBD1 aligns across 9 bases. This CDR3 spans 15 amino acids. V gave up 5 bases and J gave up 5 bases; unmatched junction bases: 6. The germline CDR1 and CDR2 sequences are SGHNT and YENEEA. Here the CDR3 reads CASSESTGGTGELFF. As DNA, the CDR3 is TGTGCCAGCAGCGAATCGACAGGGGGGACCGGGGAGCTGTTTTTT.

This clonotype was recorded many times. The genes are TRBV20-1 and TRBJ2-4; D might be TRBD1 or TRBD2, each matching 6 bases. Germline-derived CDR1 and CDR2 are DFQATT and SNEGSKA (reference sequence). The CDR3 is 13 residues long. V lost 0 bases to trimming and J lost 7 bases, with 10 bases between them. The CDR3 DNA follows: TGCAGTGCTAGAGATGTAGGGGGGAACATTCAGTACTTC. Residues: CSARDVGGNIQYF.

The chain links TRBV12-3 or TRBV12-4 to TRBJ1-5; possible D gene TRBD1, 5 bases. V shed 6 bases and J shed 2 bases, with 17 bases lying between them. This CDR3 is 16 amino acids long. The CDR3 sequence: CASSRGLIWGNQPQHF. CDR3 nucleotides: TGTGCCAGCAGCCGGGGACTCATATGGGGCAATCAGCCCCAGCATTTT.

This clonotype was observed at least ten times. The J gene is TRBJ2-6, the V gene TRBV12-3 or TRBV12-4; D uncertain. Trimming stripped 9 bases from V and 3 bases from J, with 12 bases between. The CDR3 has 14 amino acids. The CDR3 protein is CARDRFRGANVLTF. The CDR3 nucleotides are TGTGCCAGGGATCGTTTTCGTGGGGCCAACGTCCTGACTTTC.

This clonotype was seen many times. This chain uses TRBV7-6 with TRBJ2-5; D not resolved. CDR1 and CDR2 from the germline V gene are SGHVS and FNYEAQ. Trimming left V 3 bases short and J 1 base short, with 9 bases between. The CDR3 loop spans 14 amino acids. In nucleotides, the CDR3 is TGTGCCAGCAGCTTTTTCGGAGCCCAAGAGACCCAGTACTTC. Its translation is CASSFFGAQETQYF.

This chain joins TRBV29-1 and TRBJ2-3; D remains ambiguous. With 4 bases removed from V and 7 bases from J, the gap between germline ends came to 12 bases. The CDR3 has 12 residues. Germline loops: CDR1 SQVTM, CDR2 ANQGSEA. The CDR3 bases are TGCAGCGTTGCACAGCTTGGAAATACGCAGTATTTT. The encoded protein is CSVAQLGNTQYF.

This clonotype has just a few counts. V usage is TRBV7-9 and J usage is TRBJ2-5, with D hard to call. The CDR3 is 12 amino acids. The V end lost 2 bases, the J end lost 4 bases, and 5 bases lay between the germline ends. The germline V gene has CDR1 SEHNR and CDR2 FQNEAQ (reference sequence). In DNA form, the CDR3 reads TGTGCCAGCAGCTTAACTTTAGAGACCCAGTACTTC. Its protein product is CASSLTLETQYF.

This clonotype was detected many times. The CDR3 sequence: CASSLDRRQGARNEQFF. The DNA of the CDR3 is TGCGCCAGCAGCTTGGATAGGAGGCAGGGGGCGAGGAATGAGCAGTTCTTC. The V call is TRBV5-1, the J call TRBJ2-1; 8 bases map to TRBD1. V shed 0 bases and J 7 bases; nucleotides not matched to a gene: 12. The CDR3 has 17 residues. Per germline, CDR1 SGHRS and CDR2 YFSETQ.

In this sample, this clonotype turned up many times. The rearrangement uses TRBV28 and TRBJ1-5; D unclear. The CDR3 runs to 15 residues. Between the trimmed V and J ends, which lost 7 bases and 5 bases, there was a span of 18 bases. CDR1 MDHEN and CDR2 SYDVKM come from the germline V gene. CDR3 residues: CASTDHVRRDQPQHF. In nucleotides, the CDR3 is TGTGCCAGCACCGATCATGTGAGACGAGATCAGCCCCAGCATTTT.